The 20 T cell receptor beta chains listed next were all sequenced from one sample in a study of cytomegalovirus exposure and HLA in healthy donors. The assay was immunoSEQ multiplex PCR, and TCRdb's table has in-frame clones only and misses some. The data hold about 200,000 clones, with about nine tenths observed a single time. Specimen: PBMCs. These receptors all come from a woman between 18 and 29 years old in good health and CMV-seropositive.

The J gene is TRBJ2-1, the V gene TRBV4-1; 11 bases align to TRBD2. The germline V gene encodes CDR1 MGHRA and CDR2 YSYEKL. With 1 base clipped from V and 8 bases from J, the junction kept 7 bases outside the gene matches. This CDR3 is built from 16 residues. CDR3 loop: CASSQVGLAGGDEQFF. The DNA for the CDR3 is TGCGCCAGCAGCCAAGTGGGGCTAGCGGGGGGCGATGAGCAGTTCTTC.

The DNA of the CDR3 is TGTGCCAGCAGTGAGCTGGTTGGCTACACCTTC. It codes for CASSELVGYTF. The chain carries TRBV28 and TRBJ1-2; D is unclear. The CDR3 loop spans 11 amino acids. Germline values: CDR1 MDHEN, CDR2 SYDVKM. V lost 5 bases, J lost 7 bases, and 8 bases lay in between.

This clone was recorded once. The J gene is TRBJ1-2, the V gene TRBV21-1; the D segment call TRBD1 is taken from the table without a DNA check. TRBV21-1 represents a pseudogene. CDR3 length: 15 residues. CDR3 region: CAGQGTGGAEYGYTF. The CDR3, as DNA: TGTGCCGGTCAGGGGACAGGGGGCGCGGAATATGGCTACACCTTC.

The chain joins TRBV5-1 to TRBJ2-5; TRBD1 might be the D (6 bases). Deletions cut 3 bases from V and 2 bases from J, with 8 bases between. Germline CDR1 SGHRS, CDR2 YFSETQ. The length of the CDR3 is 13 residues. The CDR3 region has the DNA TGCGCCAGCAGCTCCGGACAGCAAGAGACCCAGTACTTC. Its translation: CASSSGQQETQYF.

On this clone: Relative to the germline gene, one junction end is altered; a read error may explain this. The J gene is TRBJ1-2, the V gene TRBV30; no firm D call. CDR3 length: 11 residues. The germline V gene encodes CDR1 GTSNPN and CDR2 SVGIG (reference sequence). The CDR3 coding sequence is TGTGCCTCGAGTAGTACAGCTGGCTACACCTTC. This sequence encodes CASSSTAGYTF.

V and J are TRBV10-3 and TRBJ2-3, with 7 bases identical to TRBD2. Looked up from germline, CDR1 is ENHRY and CDR2 is SYGVKD. This CDR3 contains 16 residues. The junction had 15 bases not matched to a gene; V was cut back by 9 bases and J by 3 bases. The CDR3 spells CAIRSPGGGRTDTQYF. The CDR3 DNA follows: TGTGCCATTAGATCTCCGGGCGGGGGACGTACAGATACGCAGTATTTT.

This clone was observed a single time. The chain uses TRBV19 and TRBJ1-1; D remains ambiguous. The CDR3 runs 14 residues. Per the germline V gene, CDR1 is LNHDA and CDR2 is SQIVND (reference sequence). The V end was cut by 5 bases, the J end by 6 bases, with 16 bases between. This CDR3 is CASSSHRLGAEAFF. The CDR3 nucleotides are TGTGCCAGTAGTTCACACCGGTTGGGCGCTGAAGCTTTCTTT.

The genes are TRBV19 and TRBJ1-3; 7 bases agree with TRBD1. Per germline, CDR1 LNHDA and CDR2 SQIVND (reference sequence). The J segment lost 0 bases and the V segment lost 8 bases, leaving 4 bases of the junction unmatched. CDR3 length equals 14 residues. The CDR3 DNA reads TGTGCCAGTTCAGACAGGGACTCTGGAAACACCATATATTTT. It encodes CASSDRDSGNTIYF.

This chain joins TRBV15 and TRBJ1-1; D remains unclear. V lost 5 bases, J lost 0 bases, and 4 bases lay in between. The CDR3 totals 12 residues. CDR1 is LNHNV, CDR2 YYDKDF, per germline (reference sequence). CDR3 in amino acids: CATSHLNTEAFF. The CDR3 DNA sequence: TGTGCCACCAGCCATCTGAACACTGAAGCTTTCTTT.

This rearrangement joins TRBV21-1 to TRBJ1-5; the D call in the table, TRBD1, was not verified against the DNA. TRBV21-1 is shown as a pseudogene. The CDR3 covers 16 residues. CDR3 sequence reads: CASSKGGHYSNQPQHF. CDR3 in DNA: TGTGCCAGCAGCAAAGGGGGACACTATAGCAATCAGCCCCAGCATTTT.

V is TRBV6-1 and J is TRBJ1-2; D is unclear. CDR1 and CDR2 from the germline V gene are MNHNS and SASEGT. This CDR3 is 14 amino acids long. The V end lost 5 bases, the J end lost 6 bases, and 16 bases lay between the germline ends. CDR3 DNA sequence: TGTGCCAGCAGTTCCCCCGAGGGAGCAGATGGCTACACCTTC. This encodes CASSSPEGADGYTF.

V is TRBV6-1 and J is TRBJ2-1; 7 nucleotides align to TRBD2. The trim removed 5 bases at V and 12 bases at J, leaving 16 bases unmatched. Germline CDR1 and CDR2: MNHNS and SASEGT. This CDR3 is built from 15 residues. Here the CDR3 reads CASSSQTLGEGVQFF. CDR3 nucleotides: TGTGCCAGCAGTTCTCAAACCCTGGGGGAGGGAGTGCAGTTCTTC.

This sequence joins TRBV7-9 and TRBJ1-2; D unclear. The CDR3 has 15 residues. V was pared by 1 base and J by 3 bases, with 12 bases between. CDR1 is SEHNR, CDR2 FQNEAQ, per germline (reference sequence). CDR3: CASSLGEGSHYGYTF. The CDR3 DNA reads TGTGCCAGCAGCTTAGGGGAGGGCTCTCACTATGGCTACACCTTC.

J is TRBJ1-5 and V is TRBV27; tentatively, D is TRBD1 (6 bases). The CDR3 length is 15 residues. Germline lookup yields CDR1 MNHEY and CDR2 SMNVEV (reference sequence). Trimming took 4 bases from V and 2 from J, leaving 12 bases between them. The CDR3 coding sequence is TGTGCCAGCAGTTCAGCCCACAGGGGCAATCAGCCCCAGCATTTT. This codes for CASSSAHRGNQPQHF.

This chain joins TRBV28 and TRBJ2-7; a weak D match, TRBD1 (5 bases). Trimming pared 2 bases from V and 5 bases from J, leaving 22 bases between. CDR1 MDHEN and CDR2 SYDVKM come from the germline V gene. This CDR3 region has 17 residues. The CDR3 DNA is TGTGCCAGCAGTTTACCCCCTCGGGCAGGGTCGGACAACGAGCAGTACTTC. It translates to CASSLPPRAGSDNEQYF.

This clone was observed a handful of times. The chain carries TRBV7-8 and TRBJ2-7, with D possibly TRBD2 on 6 matching bases. The V end was cut by 5 bases, the J end by 7 bases, with 21 bases between. The germline V gene has CDR1 SGHVS and CDR2 FQNEAQ. The length of the CDR3 is 15 residues. This CDR3 is CASSRRDPLSGEQYF. DNA of the CDR3: TGTGCCAGCAGCAGGCGGGACCCTCTCTCGGGGGAGCAGTACTTC.

The chain joins TRBV5-1 to TRBJ2-7; 10 nucleotides line up with TRBD2. The CDR3 totals 14 residues. V shed 5 bases and J 5 bases; nucleotides not matched to a gene: 7. Germline-derived CDR1 and CDR2 are SGHRS and YFSETQ. CDR3 amino acids: CASSKLAGPNEQYF. DNA of the CDR3: TGCGCCAGCAGTAAACTAGCGGGACCCAACGAGCAGTACTTC.

This clone was seen just once. The genes are TRBV6-5 and TRBJ1-2; TRBD1 matches at 10 bases. The germline V gene encodes CDR1 MNHEY and CDR2 SVGAGI. V was pared by 6 bases and J by 14 bases, with 12 bases of the junction left unmatched. The CDR3 extends over 13 amino acids. CDR3 residues: CASSRTNRDRGTF. The DNA of the CDR3 is TGTGCCAGCAGCCGTACCAACCGGGACAGGGGAACCTTC.

The V call is TRBV27, the J call TRBJ2-7; D call uncertain. The CDR3 extends over 13 amino acids. With 4 bases removed from V and 3 bases from J, the gap between germline ends came to 10 bases. Germline V gives CDR1 MNHEY, CDR2 SMNVEV (reference sequence). The CDR3 DNA sequence: TGTGCCAGCAGTTATGGGCAGCACTACGAGCAGTACTTC. Residues: CASSYGQHYEQYF.

The rearrangement links TRBV9 to TRBJ2-6; D remains ambiguous. The germline CDR1 and CDR2 sequences are SGDLS and YYNGEE. V gave up 8 bases and J gave up 4 bases, with 13 bases separating them. There are 14 residues in the CDR3. The CDR3 reads CASTTKAGANVLTF. The DNA of the CDR3 is TGTGCCAGTACCACCAAAGCAGGGGCCAACGTCCTGACTTTC.